Below, one TCR beta chain is given with its context. Germline CDR1 is MNHEY and CDR2 is SVGEGT. V was trimmed by 6 bases and J by 6 bases, leaving 11 bases between them. This CDR3 is 12 amino acids long. Original handling: The median was about 100,000 TCRs per sample, ranging roughly 20,000 to 690,600. MiXCR was run by TCRdb on the RACE reads, yielding one entry per CDR3 protein. These V and J calls originate from TCRdb's pipeline instead of the authors' own analysis. The profile shows about 190,000 distinct CDR3 sequences, under 25% of them singletons. Time point of the sample: patch test 3, about 24 weeks after DPC sensitization. Stated treatment: therapeutic diphenylcyclopropenone sensitization with weekly scalp DPC. This entry belongs to a study of human T cells and chemical hapten exposure. Study in general: All through the approximately 26-week study, the scalp of each patient received diphenylcyclopropenone doses weekly. Upper-back patches of 0.01% DPC were read at 6 days.

The sequence was obtained from a woman aged 40 to 55 with alopecia areata. Some clones in this sample may be carry-over from other donors' samples. The rearrangement uses TRBV6-2 or TRBV6-3 and TRBJ1-2, with no clear D. This material consisted of whole blood, taken in connection with sensitization to the hapten diphenylcyclopropenone (DPC). CDR3 protein: CASRRFVDGYTF. As DNA, the CDR3 is TGTGCCAGCAGAAGGTTCGTGGATGGCTACACCTTC.